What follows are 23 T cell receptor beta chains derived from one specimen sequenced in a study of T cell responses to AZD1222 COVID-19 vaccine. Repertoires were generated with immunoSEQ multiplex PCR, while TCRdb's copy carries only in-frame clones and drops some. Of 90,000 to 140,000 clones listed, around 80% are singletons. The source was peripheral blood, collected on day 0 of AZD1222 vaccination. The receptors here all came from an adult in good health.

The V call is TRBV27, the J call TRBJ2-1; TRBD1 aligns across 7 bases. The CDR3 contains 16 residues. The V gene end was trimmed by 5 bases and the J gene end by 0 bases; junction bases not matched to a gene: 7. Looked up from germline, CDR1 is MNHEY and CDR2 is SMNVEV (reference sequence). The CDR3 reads CASSINQGDSYNEQFF. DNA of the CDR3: TGTGCCAGCAGTATAAACCAGGGGGACTCCTACAATGAGCAGTTCTTC.

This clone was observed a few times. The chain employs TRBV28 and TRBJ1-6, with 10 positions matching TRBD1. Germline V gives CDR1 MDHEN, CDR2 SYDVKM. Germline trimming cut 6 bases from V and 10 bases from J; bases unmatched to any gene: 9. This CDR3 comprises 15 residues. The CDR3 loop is CASRPPTGGGSPLHF. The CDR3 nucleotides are TGTGCCAGCAGACCCCCGACAGGGGGCGGGTCACCCCTCCACTTT. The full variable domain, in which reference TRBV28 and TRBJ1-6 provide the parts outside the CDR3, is DVKVTQSSRYLVKRTGEKVFLECVQDMDHENMFWYRQDPGLGLRLIYFSYDVKMKEKGDIPEGYSVSREKKERFSLILESASTNQTSMYLCASRPPTGGGSPLHFGNGTRLTVT.

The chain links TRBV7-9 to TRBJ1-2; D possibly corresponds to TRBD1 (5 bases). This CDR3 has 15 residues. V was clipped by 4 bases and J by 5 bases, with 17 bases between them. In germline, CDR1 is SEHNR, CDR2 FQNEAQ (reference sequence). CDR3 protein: CASSSLGRGDYGYTF. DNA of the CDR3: TGTGCCAGCAGCTCCCTTGGGAGGGGTGATTATGGCTACACCTTC.

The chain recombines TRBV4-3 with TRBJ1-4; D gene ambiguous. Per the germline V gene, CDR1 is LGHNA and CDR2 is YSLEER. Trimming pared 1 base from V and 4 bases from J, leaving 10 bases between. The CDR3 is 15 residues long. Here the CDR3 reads CASSQGVTYNEKLFF. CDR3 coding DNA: TGCGCCAGCAGCCAAGGTGTCACCTATAATGAAAAACTGTTTTTT.

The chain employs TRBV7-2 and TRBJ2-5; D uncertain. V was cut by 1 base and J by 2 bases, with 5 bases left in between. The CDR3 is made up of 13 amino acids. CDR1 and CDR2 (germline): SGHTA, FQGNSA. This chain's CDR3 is CASSLVQQETQYF. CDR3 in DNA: TGTGCCAGCAGCTTAGTGCAGCAAGAGACCCAGTACTTC.

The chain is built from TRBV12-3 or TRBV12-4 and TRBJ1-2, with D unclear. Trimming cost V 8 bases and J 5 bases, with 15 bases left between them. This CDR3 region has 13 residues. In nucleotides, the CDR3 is TGTGCCAGCGCCTCGGCTAATCGATATGGCTACACCTTC. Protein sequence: CASASANRYGYTF.

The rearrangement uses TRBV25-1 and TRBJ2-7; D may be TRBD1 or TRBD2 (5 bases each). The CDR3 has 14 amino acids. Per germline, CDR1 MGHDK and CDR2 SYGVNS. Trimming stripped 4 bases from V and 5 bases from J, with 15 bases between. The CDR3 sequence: CASSARLMGDEQYF. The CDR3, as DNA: TGTGCCAGCAGTGCCCGCCTGATGGGGGACGAGCAGTACTTC.

The CDR3 nucleotides are TGTGCCAGCGGGACAGGGAGGGGTAGCAATCAGCCCCAGCATTTT. It encodes CASGTGRGSNQPQHF. V usage is TRBV6-5 and J usage is TRBJ1-5; 9 bases align to TRBD1. The CDR3 consists of 15 residues. The V and J ends lost 8 bases and 0 bases, in that order; junction bases with no gene match: 5. Germline-derived CDR1 and CDR2 are MNHEY and SVGAGI.

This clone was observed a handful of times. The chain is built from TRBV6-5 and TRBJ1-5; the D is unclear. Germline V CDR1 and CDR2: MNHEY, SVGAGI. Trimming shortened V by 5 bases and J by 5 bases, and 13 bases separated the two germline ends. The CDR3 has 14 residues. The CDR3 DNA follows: TGTGCCAGCAGTCCCGGGCAGTACTATCAGCCCCAGCATTTT. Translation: CASSPGQYYQPQHF.

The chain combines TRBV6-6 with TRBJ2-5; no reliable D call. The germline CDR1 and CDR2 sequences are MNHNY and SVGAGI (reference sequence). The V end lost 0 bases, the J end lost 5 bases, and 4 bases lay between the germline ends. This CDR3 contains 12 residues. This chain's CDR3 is CASSYSSETQYF. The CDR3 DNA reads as TGTGCCAGCAGTTACTCATCCGAGACCCAGTACTTC.

The CDR3 here is CATSDVGSAGDTQYF. The CDR3 nucleotides are TGTGCCACCAGTGACGTTGGCTCCGCGGGAGATACGCAGTATTTT. This chain connects TRBV24-1 to TRBJ2-3; the D gene is possibly TRBD2 (5 bases). Germline CDR1 reads KGHDR; CDR2 reads SFDVKD. The length of the CDR3 is 15 residues. Deletions cut 4 bases from V and 5 bases from J, with 15 bases between.

This CDR3 is CASSLETGDYGYTF. CDR3 DNA: TGTGCCAGCAGCTTAGAGACAGGGGACTATGGCTACACCTTC. This chain connects TRBV7-2 to TRBJ1-2, with 8 bases identical to TRBD1. Germline CDR1 SGHTA, CDR2 FQGNSA. There are 14 residues in the CDR3. With V trimmed by 1 base and J by 3 bases, 1 base remained unmatched.

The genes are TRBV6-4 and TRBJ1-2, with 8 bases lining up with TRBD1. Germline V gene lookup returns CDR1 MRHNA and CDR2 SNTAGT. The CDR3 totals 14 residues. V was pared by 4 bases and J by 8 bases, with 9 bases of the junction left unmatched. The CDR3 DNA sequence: TGTGCCAGCAGTGTGGACAGGGCCTCCGCGGGCTACACCTTC. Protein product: CASSVDRASAGYTF.

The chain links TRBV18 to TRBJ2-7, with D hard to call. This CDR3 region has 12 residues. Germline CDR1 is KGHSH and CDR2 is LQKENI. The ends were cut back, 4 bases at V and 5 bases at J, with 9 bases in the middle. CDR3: CASSLGWDEQYF. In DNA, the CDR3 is TGTGCCAGCTCACTCGGGTGGGACGAGCAGTACTTC.

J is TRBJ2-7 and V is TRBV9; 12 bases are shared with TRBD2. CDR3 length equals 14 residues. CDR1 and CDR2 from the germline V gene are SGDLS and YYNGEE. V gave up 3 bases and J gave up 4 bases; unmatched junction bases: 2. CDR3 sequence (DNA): TGTGCCAGCAGCGGGACTAGCGGGGCGTACGAGCAGTACTTC. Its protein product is CASSGTSGAYEQYF.

DNA of the CDR3: TGCGCCAGCAGCTTACTCGACTCGCGATTGGACAATGAGCAGTTCTTC. Translating it yields CASSLLDSRLDNEQFF. The chain recombines TRBV5-1 with TRBJ2-1; the D is unclear. Deletions cut 2 bases from V and 5 bases from J, with 17 bases between. This CDR3 has 16 residues. Germline V gene sequence: CDR1 SGHRS, CDR2 YFSETQ.

CDR3 coding DNA: TGCGCCAGCAGTGAAGCCGACCCCAGCAATCAGCCCCAGCATTTT. This encodes CASSEADPSNQPQHF. This rearrangement joins TRBV10-1 to TRBJ1-5; D gene ambiguous. CDR1 and CDR2 (germline): WNHNN, SYGVQD (reference sequence). The CDR3 contains 15 residues. The ends were cut back, 3 bases at V and 1 base at J, with 10 bases in the middle.

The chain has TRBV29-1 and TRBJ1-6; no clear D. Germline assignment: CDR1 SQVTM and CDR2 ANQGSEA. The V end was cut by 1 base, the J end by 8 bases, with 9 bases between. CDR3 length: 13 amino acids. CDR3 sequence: CSVEVAGDSPLHF. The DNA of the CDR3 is TGCAGCGTTGAAGTGGCGGGAGATTCACCCCTCCACTTT.

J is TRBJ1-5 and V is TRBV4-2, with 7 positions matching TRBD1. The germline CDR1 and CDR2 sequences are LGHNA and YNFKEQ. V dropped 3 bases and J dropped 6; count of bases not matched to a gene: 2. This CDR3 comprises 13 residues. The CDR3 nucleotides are TGTGCCAGCAGCCAGGGGACAGTTCAGCCCCAGCATTTT. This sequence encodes CASSQGTVQPQHF.

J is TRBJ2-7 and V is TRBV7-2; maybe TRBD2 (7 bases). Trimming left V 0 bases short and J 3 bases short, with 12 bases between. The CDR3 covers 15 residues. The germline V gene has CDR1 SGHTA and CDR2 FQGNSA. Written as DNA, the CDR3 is TGTGCCAGCAGCTTAGCGGGGGGGCAAAACTACGAGCAGTACTTC. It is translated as CASSLAGGQNYEQYF.

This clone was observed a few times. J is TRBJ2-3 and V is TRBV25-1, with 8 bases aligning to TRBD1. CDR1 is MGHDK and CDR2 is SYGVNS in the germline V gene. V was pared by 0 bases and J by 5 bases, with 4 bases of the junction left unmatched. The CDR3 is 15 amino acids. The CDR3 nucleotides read TGTGCCAGCAGTGAATATGACAGGGGAGTAGATACGCAGTATTTT. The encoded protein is CASSEYDRGVDTQYF.

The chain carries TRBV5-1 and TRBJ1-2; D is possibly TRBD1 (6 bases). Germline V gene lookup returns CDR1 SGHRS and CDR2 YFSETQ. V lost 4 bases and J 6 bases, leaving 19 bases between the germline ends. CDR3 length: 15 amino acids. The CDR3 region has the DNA TGCGCCAGCAGCCTTATTCCGGGACACAGGGATGGCTACACCTTC. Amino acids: CASSLIPGHRDGYTF.

The CDR3 protein is CASSRLAGNTGELFF. As DNA, the CDR3 is TGTGCCAGCAGCCGACTAGCGGGGAACACCGGGGAGCTGTTTTTT. V is TRBV7-9 and J is TRBJ2-2; 10 nucleotides agree with TRBD2. Germline CDR1 SEHNR, CDR2 FQNEAQ (reference sequence). The CDR3 length is 15 residues. After removal of 5 bases from V and 1 base from J, the junction contained 1 base not matched to a gene.